This T cell receptor (beta chain) emerged from a study of blood T cells in healthy people across ages. Study findings and constraints: Shifts in expanded clonotypes may have been confounded by donor CMV status, which was unknown. Unsorted PBMCs ruled out conclusive naive versus antigen-experienced comparison.

Through a sample-barcoded 5' primer and a J-beta primer mix, a second PCR was run for roughly 6 to 11 cycles. TCRdb used MiXCR to reprocess the 5' RACE reads, holding one entry per CDR3 protein. The sample lists approximately 1,700,000 distinct CDR3 sequences; 35% to 50% were seen once. This clonotype was seen only a few times. The antigen remains undetermined. One end of the junction varies from germline; a read error may be responsible. The CDR3 spans 12 residues. In germline, CDR1 is DFQATT, CDR2 SNEGSKA (reference sequence). The rearrangement links TRBV20-1 to TRBJ1-2; D gene ambiguous. Material for sequencing was blood. This TCR came from a human donor in good health. Written as DNA, the CDR3 is TGCAGTGCGCGGACCGTTAACTATGACTACACCTTC. Translating it yields CSARTVNYDYTF.